Below, 22 T cell receptor beta chains from the same sample are listed, as sequenced in a study of T cell responses to AZD1222 COVID-19 vaccine. Sequenced by immunoSEQ multiplex PCR; TCRdb stores in-frame clones only, minus some. This table has more than 85,000 clones, 87% appearing once. The source material was peripheral blood, sampled 28 days after the second AZD1222 dose. Receptor source: an adult who received the AZD1222 COVID-19 vaccine.

The chain links TRBV5-1 to TRBJ1-2; TRBD1 aligns across 7 bases. Looked up from germline, CDR1 is SGHRS and CDR2 is YFSETQ. J was trimmed by 3 bases and V by 4 bases; bases with no gene match: 3. The CDR3 covers 13 residues. In DNA form, the CDR3 reads TGCGCCAGCAGCCACGGGACAGACTATGGCTACACCTTC. Residues: CASSHGTDYGYTF.

The gene calls are TRBV7-2 and TRBJ2-5; a possible D gene is TRBD2 (7 bases). The CDR3 sequence is 14 residues long. Between the trimmed V and J ends, which lost 3 bases and 10 bases, there was a span of 18 bases. Germline CDR1 is SGHTA and CDR2 is FQGNSA. The CDR3 DNA reads TGTGCCAGCAGCTTGAAGGGGGGGCCGCAGCTCCAGTACTTC. This translates into CASSLKGGPQLQYF.

The rearrangement joins TRBV7-8 to TRBJ2-2; D remains ambiguous. V dropped 1 base and J dropped 5 bases, with 2 bases sitting between them. Germline lookup yields CDR1 SGHVS and CDR2 FQNEAQ. CDR3 length: 12 residues. The CDR3 loop reads CASSLVTGELFF. The CDR3 region has the DNA TGTGCCAGCAGCTTAGTTACCGGGGAGCTGTTTTTT.

The V gene is TRBV3-1 (or the pseudogene TRBV3-2), the J gene TRBJ1-1; no firm D call. This CDR3 comprises 13 residues. The V gene's germline CDR1 is LGHDT and CDR2 YNNKEL (reference sequence). V was cut by 1 base and J by 5 bases, with 8 bases left in between. In DNA form, the CDR3 reads TGTGCCAGCAGCCAAGTCCGGGTTACTGAAGCTTTCTTT. It encodes CASSQVRVTEAFF.

This sequence joins TRBV29-1 and TRBJ1-1; D is possibly TRBD1 (6 bases). The CDR3 contains 13 residues. Germline lookup yields CDR1 SQVTM and CDR2 ANQGSEA. V lost 7 bases to trimming and J lost 0 bases, with 12 bases between them. CDR3 amino acids: CSGQRQVNTEAFF. The CDR3 DNA is TGCAGCGGCCAACGACAGGTGAACACTGAAGCTTTCTTT.

The chain joins TRBV18 to TRBJ1-1; 7 nucleotides line up with TRBD1. The V and J ends lost 1 base and 3 bases, in that order; junction bases with no gene match: 5. The CDR3 has 15 residues. Germline loops: CDR1 KGHSH, CDR2 LQKENI. CDR3 in DNA: TGTGCCAGCTCACCACTGGGACAGATAGACACTGAAGCTTTCTTT. Residues: CASSPLGQIDTEAFF.

The chain uses TRBV19 and TRBJ2-7; perhaps TRBD2 as D (6 bases). Trimming removed 11 bases from V and 0 bases from J, with 8 bases in between. This CDR3 region has 11 residues. The V gene's germline CDR1 is LNHDA and CDR2 SQIVND (reference sequence). CDR3 nucleotides: TGTGCCGCGGGGACCTCCTACGAGCAGTACTTC. Protein: CAAGTSYEQYF.

The genes are TRBV18 and TRBJ2-5, with 12 bases fitting TRBD2. There are 16 residues in the CDR3. The trim removed 4 bases at V and 6 bases at J, leaving 9 bases unmatched. The V gene's germline CDR1 is KGHSH and CDR2 LQKENI. CDR3 in amino acids: CASSLDLAGGPKTQYF. The DNA of the CDR3 is TGTGCCAGCTCACTAGACCTAGCGGGGGGGCCGAAGACCCAGTACTTC.

The V and J genes are TRBV12-3 or TRBV12-4 and TRBJ1-1; D gene unclear. V was shortened by 1 base and J by 4 bases, with 7 bases between the two germline ends. The length of the CDR3 is 13 residues. This chain's CDR3 is CASSLVYSTEAFF. CDR3 DNA: TGTGCCAGCAGTTTAGTGTACAGCACTGAAGCTTTCTTT.

This clone was picked up one time. The chain links TRBV2 to TRBJ1-4; 7 nucleotides line up with TRBD1. Trimming took 9 bases from V and 4 from J; bases not matched to a gene: 14. The CDR3 has 16 amino acids. CDR1 is SNHLY, CDR2 FYNNEI, per germline. CDR3: CARRDSGLKHNEKLFF. The CDR3 DNA reads as TGTGCCAGGAGGGACAGCGGTCTAAAACATAATGAAAAACTGTTTTTT. The full variable domain, rest sourced from reference TRBV2 and TRBJ1-4, is EPEVTQTPSHQVTQMGQEVILRCVPISNHLYFYWYRQILGQKVEFLVSFYNNEISEKSEIFDDQFSVERPDGSNFTLKIRSTKLEDSAMYFCARRDSGLKHNEKLFFGSGTQLSVL.

The V gene is TRBV5-1, the J gene TRBJ1-5, with no clear D. The CDR3 consists of 13 residues. Germline V gene lookup returns CDR1 SGHRS and CDR2 YFSETQ. V lost 0 bases and J lost 4, with 5 bases in between. The CDR3 region has the DNA TGCGCCAGCAGCTTGGCGTCAAATCAGCCCCAGCATTTT. It is translated as CASSLASNQPQHF.

V usage is TRBV7-2 and J usage is TRBJ1-5; D is unresolved. The V end was cut by 2 bases, the J end by 0 bases, with 8 bases between. CDR3 length: 15 residues. From germline, CDR1 is SGHTA and CDR2 FQGNSA. The CDR3 region is CASSLRGGSNQPQHF. In DNA, the CDR3 is TGTGCCAGCAGCTTACGGGGAGGTAGCAATCAGCCCCAGCATTTT. The variable domain in full, with the rest retrieved from reference TRBV7-2 and TRBJ1-5, is GAGVSQSPSNKVTEKGKDVELRCDPISGHTALYWYRQSLGQGLEFLIYFQGNSAPDKSGLPSDRFSAERTGGSVSTLTIQRTQQEDSAVYLCASSLRGGSNQPQHFGDGTRLSIL.

The chain links TRBV4-3 to TRBJ2-3; 9 bases align to TRBD2. V lost 2 bases and J lost 2; bases outside the gene matches: 8. Germline loops: CDR1 LGHNA, CDR2 YSLEER. The CDR3 has 17 amino acids. CDR3 loop: CASSQFSASGVTDTQYF. CDR3 sequence (DNA): TGCGCCAGCAGCCAATTTTCGGCTAGCGGGGTCACAGATACGCAGTATTTT.

The chain is built from TRBV4-1 and TRBJ1-1; TRBD1 might be the D (5 bases). Germline V gene lookup returns CDR1 MGHRA and CDR2 YSYEKL. The CDR3 extends over 15 amino acids. V was trimmed by 2 bases and J by 2 bases, leaving 12 bases between them. In nucleotides, the CDR3 is TGCGCCAGCAGCCAATTGGCAGGGCTTAACACTGAAGCTTTCTTT. This encodes CASSQLAGLNTEAFF.

This clone has a single count. The rearrangement joins TRBV27 to TRBJ1-5; D is unclear. Germline V lookup: CDR1 MNHEY, CDR2 SMNVEV (reference sequence). V was clipped by 3 bases and J by 6 bases, with 3 bases between them. This CDR3 is built from 11 residues. The CDR3 DNA reads as TGTGCCAGCAGTTTTGCTCAGCCCCAGCATTTT. Translating gives CASSFAQPQHF.

This chain joins TRBV5-8 and TRBJ1-4; D is possibly TRBD1 (5 bases). Trimming cost V 4 bases and J 11 bases, with 18 bases left between them. Germline CDR1 is SGHTS and CDR2 is YDEGEE. This CDR3 is 14 amino acids long. CDR3 residues: CASSPGGPSGKLFF. The CDR3 DNA sequence: TGTGCCAGCAGCCCGGGGGGACCCTCGGGGAAACTGTTTTTT. The full variable domain, its missing parts supplied by reference TRBV5-8 and TRBJ1-4, is EAGVTQSPTHLIKTRGQQATLRCSPISGHTSVYWYQQALGLGLQFLLWYDEGEERNRGNFPPRFSGRQFPNYSSELNVNALELEDSALYLCASSPGGPSGKLFFGSGTQLSVL.

The chain carries TRBV4-1 and TRBJ2-7; D is undetermined. CDR3 length equals 14 residues. From germline, CDR1 is MGHRA and CDR2 YSYEKL. V was pared by 1 base and J by 1 base, with 8 bases between. The CDR3 protein is CASSQVQDSYEQYF. CDR3 nucleotides: TGCGCCAGCAGCCAAGTTCAGGATTCCTACGAGCAGTACTTC.

J is TRBJ2-1 and V is TRBV6-5; D is undetermined. This CDR3 spans 13 amino acids. CDR1 is MNHEY and CDR2 is SVGAGI in the germline V gene. The ends were cut back, 7 bases at V and 7 bases at J, with 14 bases in the middle. DNA of the CDR3: TGTGCCAGCAACGGAAGGTTGGGGAATGAGCAGTTCTTC. It translates to CASNGRLGNEQFF.

V gene TRBV2 combines with J gene TRBJ2-3, with D possibly being TRBD2 (6 bases). CDR3 length: 13 residues. From germline, CDR1 is SNHLY and CDR2 FYNNEI. Trimming stripped 2 bases from V and 11 bases from J, with 14 bases between. CDR3 sequence (DNA): TGTGCCAGCAGTGAAAGTGGGACTCCTCGGCAGTATTTT. Translation gives CASSESGTPRQYF.

This rearrangement joins TRBV30 to TRBJ1-6; no firm D call. The CDR3 is made up of 13 amino acids. Germline V gene sequence: CDR1 GTSNPN, CDR2 SVGIG (reference sequence). The V and J ends lost 0 bases and 10 bases respectively, with 10 bases between them. The CDR3 sequence: CAWSVVSQSPLHF. CDR3 in DNA: TGTGCCTGGAGTGTAGTCTCCCAATCACCCCTCCACTTT.

The chain uses TRBV5-4 and TRBJ2-7; 7 nucleotides agree with TRBD2. The J segment lost 0 bases and the V segment lost 4 bases, leaving 7 bases of the junction unmatched. The CDR3 extends over 15 amino acids. Germline V CDR1 and CDR2: SGHNT, YYREEE (reference sequence). Here the CDR3 DNA reads TGTGCCAGCAGCCTCCTAGCGGAATACTCCTACGAGCAGTACTTC. As protein: CASSLLAEYSYEQYF.

The V call is TRBV30, the J call TRBJ1-5; D may be TRBD1 (6 bases). The V end lost 2 bases, the J end lost 1 base, and 15 bases lay between the germline ends. This CDR3 spans 16 amino acids. The germline CDR1 and CDR2 sequences are GTSNPN and SVGIG (reference sequence). As DNA, the CDR3 is TGTGCCTGGAGTTCCTCGGGGGCCGGGAGCAATCAGCCCCAGCATTTT. Its translation is CAWSSSGAGSNQPQHF.